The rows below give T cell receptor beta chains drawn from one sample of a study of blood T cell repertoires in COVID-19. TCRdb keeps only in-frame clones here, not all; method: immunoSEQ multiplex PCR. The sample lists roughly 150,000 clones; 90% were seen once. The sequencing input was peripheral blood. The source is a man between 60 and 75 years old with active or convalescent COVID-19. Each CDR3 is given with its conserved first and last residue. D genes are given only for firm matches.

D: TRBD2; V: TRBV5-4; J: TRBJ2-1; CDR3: CASSLLAGSYNEQFF; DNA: TGTGCCAGCAGCTTACTAGCGGGATCCTACAATGAGCAGTTCTTC
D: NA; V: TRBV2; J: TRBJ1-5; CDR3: CASKVERYSNQPQHF; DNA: TGTGCCAGCAAGGTGGAGCGATATAGCAATCAGCCCCAGCATTTT
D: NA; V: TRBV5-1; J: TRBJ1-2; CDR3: CASSPNSYTGYGYTF; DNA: TGCGCCAGCAGCCCTAACTCCTATACCGGCTATGGCTACACCTTC
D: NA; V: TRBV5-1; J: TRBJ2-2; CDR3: CASSLPGVANTGELFF; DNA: TGCGCCAGCAGCTTGCCAGGGGTGGCGAACACCGGGGAGCTGTTTTTT
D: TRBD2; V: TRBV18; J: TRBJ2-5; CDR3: CASSRTSGGASETQYF; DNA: TGTGCCAGCTCTCGGACTAGCGGGGGGGCCTCGGAGACCCAGTACTTC
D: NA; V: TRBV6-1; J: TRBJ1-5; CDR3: CASSEGAGPNQPQHF; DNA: TGTGCCAGCAGTGAGGGGGCTGGCCCCAATCAGCCCCAGCATTTT
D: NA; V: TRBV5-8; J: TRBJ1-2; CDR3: CASSPRVLDGYGYTF; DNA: TGTGCCAGCAGCCCCCGGGTTCTCGATGGGTATGGCTACACCTTC
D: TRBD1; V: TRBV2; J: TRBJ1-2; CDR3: CASSGSRQGNYGYTF; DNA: TGTGCCAGCAGCGGAAGCCGACAGGGCAACTATGGCTACACCTTC
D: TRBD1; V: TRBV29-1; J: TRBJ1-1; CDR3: CSVVGQASGTEAFF; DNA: TGCAGCGTTGTGGGACAGGCGTCTGGCACTGAAGCTTTCTTT
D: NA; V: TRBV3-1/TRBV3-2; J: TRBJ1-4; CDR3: CASSRASSNEKLFF; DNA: TGTGCCAGCAGCCGGGCGAGCAGTAATGAAAAACTGTTTTTT
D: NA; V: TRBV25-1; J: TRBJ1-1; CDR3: CASSVLGSSEAFF; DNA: TGTGCCAGCAGTGTACTTGGTAGTTCTGAAGCTTTCTTT
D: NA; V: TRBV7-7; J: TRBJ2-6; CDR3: CASSKGVDPGANVLTF; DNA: TGTGCCAGCAGCAAAGGGGTGGACCCTGGGGCCAACGTCCTGACTTTC
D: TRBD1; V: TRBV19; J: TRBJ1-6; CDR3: CASSPTLDRGIDSPLHF; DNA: TGTGCCAGTAGTCCAACTCTAGACAGGGGGATTGATTCACCCCTCCACTTT